Sequencing of this T cell receptor beta chain was carried out in a study of blood T cell repertoires in COVID-19 (dated by TCRdb to about 2020). Broadly, across the study: Samples from collaborators originated in the United States, Italy and Spain and spanned both the acute and convalescent phases of COVID-19. The prospective study material was composed of cDNA or gDNA derived from T cells, B-cell-depleted T cells, or PBMCs. Deeply sampled blood TCRbeta repertoires from subjects exposed to, actively infected with, or recovered from COVID-19 were included in the dataset. A freely available public database, intended as a resource for researchers studying the immune response to SARS-CoV-2, is where the repertoires were released. The samples were drawn from two sources: the first 160 participants of the ongoing ImmuneRACE study, and 1,254 subjects contributed by 6 global collaborators. Nearly every sample came with metadata listing a de-identified subject ID, COVID-19 status, age in years and sex. Where available, HLA class I and class II types were obtained from metadata supplied by the sample provider rather than from assay-based typing. The full study reports these points: The quantity of clinical and demographic metadata differed by source and by participant and was supplied without curation.

V gives up 4 bases and J gives up 4 bases, and the segment between their germline ends measures 13 bases. From its cysteine to its phenylalanine, the CDR3 spans 14 amino acids. Only the CDR3 DNA stays, 42 bases, in frame from base 1. The germline V gene yields SGHNT for CDR1 and YENEEA for CDR2. Enrolling through a virtual design, the prospective study's participants ranged in age from roughly 18 to 95 years and lived across 20 to 25 United States geographic areas. In the prospective study, cohorts were assigned on the basis of participant-reported clinical history obtained from a screening survey and a study questionnaire. Each participant in the prospective study had whole blood, serum and a nasopharyngeal or oropharyngeal swab collected by mobile phlebotomists. Participants in the prospective study had the option to provide additional blood draws and questionnaires over a 2-month period. Blood samples from the prospective study were shipped frozen or at room temperature prior to DNA extraction.

TCRbeta CDR3 regions were amplified from genomic DNA using the immunoSEQ Assay, a bias-controlled multiplex PCR. Per the source publication's procedure: Nucleated cell counts per sample were estimated from amplification of reference gene primers within the assay. Sequence reads were collapsed and filtered to measure the absolute abundance of every unique TCRbeta CDR3 rearrangement. For each sample, productive Simpson clonality was calculated by taking the square root of Simpson's diversity index across productive rearrangements. The table was pulled from immuneACCESS by TCRdb, which kept in-frame rearrangements only. Such tables lose some clones; where checked, under half of the loss comes from unresolved V genes, and the rest has no known cause. Clone size and V and J calls were adopted from that table, with D and trimming inferred from the DNA. Counted in this sample were approximately 220,000 clones; more than 80% of them appeared once. Clones ranked in the top ten supply approximately 3.8% of the sample.

Remarks on this clone: What this receptor recognizes is not known. No much larger clonotype is one base removed from it; base qualities were not supplied.

The rearrangement joined TRBV11-3 to TRBJ2-5; the D segment could be TRBD2, given 6 matching bases. This receptor was taken from a woman aged 18-29 years in a cohort exposed to, infected with or recovered from COVID-19 (not recorded which). What was sequenced was PBMCs or T cells enriched from blood (not recorded which). Here the CDR3 is given as CASSSLGLVETQYF. The DNA is as follows: TGTGCCAGCAGCTCCCTGGGACTTGTAGAGACCCAGTACTTC.